The 10 T cell receptor beta chains below all came from one sample that was sequenced in a study of beta chain features in type 1 diabetes. Expressed TCRB transcripts were sequenced because the entire RNA isolate underwent reverse transcription. The table came from immunoSEQ multiplex PCR; TCRdb's copy has only in-frame clones and leaves some out. The sample includes roughly 290,000 clones, roughly 8% seen only once; the top ten take approximately 0.99%. The sequenced sample consisted of central memory CD4+ T cells from blood. The receptor set was obtained from a young woman in good health.

This clone occurred a few times. Distinct nucleotide sequences in the sample also encode this CDR3. The chain joins TRBV28 to TRBJ1-2; no clear D gene. CDR3 length: 11 amino acids. Germline CDR1 and CDR2: MDHEN and SYDVKM. Between the trimmed V and J ends, which lost 2 bases and 8 bases, there was a span of 6 bases. This chain's CDR3 is CASSLSFGYTF. The CDR3 nucleotides are TGTGCCAGCAGTTTAAGCTTCGGCTACACCTTC.

This clone occurred many times. V and J are TRBV4-3 and TRBJ2-7; D is unclear. The germline V and J ends were trimmed by 0 bases and 3 bases, with 0 bases remaining between them. The CDR3 sequence is 11 residues long. Germline assignment: CDR1 LGHNA and CDR2 YSLEER. CDR3 amino acids: CASSQDYEQYV. The CDR3 DNA is TGCGCCAGCAGCCAAGACTACGAGCAGTACGTC.

This chain links TRBV6-5 with TRBJ1-1; 8 nucleotides align to TRBD1. V lost 5 bases and J lost 5; bases outside the gene matches: 7. Looked up from germline, CDR1 is MNHEY and CDR2 is SVGAGI. The CDR3 is made up of 14 amino acids. The CDR3 DNA sequence: TGTGCCAGCAGTCGGGACAGGAAGATTACTGAAGCTTTCTTT. Translated, it gives CASSRDRKITEAFF.

The J gene is TRBJ2-3, the V gene TRBV7-2, with D uncertain. Trimming removed 4 bases from V and 4 bases from J, with 12 bases in between. The germline V gene has CDR1 SGHTA and CDR2 FQGNSA. The CDR3 runs 14 residues. CDR3 in DNA: TGTGCCAGCAGCTCTAGTCCGGCAGCAGATACGCAGTATTTT. This encodes CASSSSPAADTQYF.

This clone was observed a few times. The genes are TRBV4-1 and TRBJ2-5; D might be TRBD2 (6 bases). The CDR3 covers 14 residues. V was shortened by 3 bases and J by 3 bases, with 11 bases between the two germline ends. Germline V gene lookup returns CDR1 MGHRA and CDR2 YSYEKL. CDR3 sequence reads: CASSHGGSEETQYF. In DNA form, the CDR3 reads TGCGCCAGCAGCCACGGGGGTTCTGAAGAGACCCAGTACTTC.

This clone has only a few counts. The chain recombines TRBV6-6 with TRBJ2-7; D remains unclear. The CDR3 extends over 12 amino acids. Per germline, CDR1 MNHNY and CDR2 SVGAGI (reference sequence). Trimming left V 6 bases short and J 3 bases short, with 9 bases between. As DNA, the CDR3 is TGTGCCAGCAGCCAAGACGGCTACGAGCAGTACTTC. Its translation is CASSQDGYEQYF.

This clone was counted many times. The chain uses TRBV14 and TRBJ2-3, with 7 bases that match TRBD1. J gave up 7 bases and V 4 bases, and 11 bases lay outside the gene matches. This CDR3 comprises 15 residues. Germline CDR1 SGHDN, CDR2 FVKESK. The CDR3 region is CASSPHDRVAYTQYF. The CDR3 bases are TGTGCCAGCAGCCCACATGACAGGGTAGCGTATACGCAGTATTTT.

The chain couples TRBV4-3 to TRBJ2-5, with TRBD2 identical over 7 bases. The CDR3 totals 19 residues. After removal of 1 base from V and 0 bases from J, the junction contained 14 bases not matched to a gene. In germline, CDR1 is LGHNA, CDR2 YSLEER. The CDR3 loop is CASSQGQFPTSEYQETQYF. CDR3 nucleotide sequence: TGCGCCAGCAGCCAAGGTCAATTCCCCACTAGCGAGTACCAAGAGACCCAGTACTTC.

This clone has more than one count but fewer than ten. The sample contains more than one DNA sequence encoding this CDR3. The chain recombines TRBV5-1 with TRBJ2-5; the D is unclear. Germline values: CDR1 SGHRS, CDR2 YFSETQ. This CDR3 has 14 residues. Trimming left V 0 bases short and J 2 bases short, with 8 bases between. CDR3 DNA: TGCGCCAGCAGCTTGGGGAGTGGGCAAGAGACCCAGTACTTC. It translates to CASSLGSGQETQYF.

Comment on this clone: Other DNA sequences in this sample translate to the same CDR3. This chain uses TRBV11-3 with TRBJ2-5; 7 bases are a match to TRBD2. Germline CDR1 SGHNT, CDR2 YENEEA. The ends lost 3 bases at V and 3 bases at J; junction bases unmatched: 1. The CDR3 is 13 amino acids. The CDR3 sequence is CASSFRGEETQYF. The CDR3 DNA reads as TGTGCCAGCAGCTTCCGGGGGGAAGAGACCCAGTACTTC.